These 18 T cell receptor beta chains share one sample of origin, sequenced in a study of T cell repertoires in cytomegalovirus infection. Each CDR3 protein is one row after TCRdb ran MiXCR on the reads. The sample contains 45,000 to 50,000 distinct CDR3 sequences, roughly a fifth of which appear only once. The antigens of these receptors remain unknown. The sequencing here drew on CD8+ T cells from cultured PBMCs, taken from culture after CMV antigen stimulation. All receptors come from a human donor in good health (CMV status not recorded). Some clones in this sample may be carry-over from other donors' samples.

The table lists this clonotype with many counts. V is TRBV5-1 and J is TRBJ2-3; 9 bases are a match to TRBD2. This CDR3 is 14 amino acids long. Losses at the gene ends were 7 bases for V and 3 bases for J; bases not matched to a gene: 6. Germline loops: CDR1 SGHRS, CDR2 YFSETQ. CDR3 protein: CASCESGGTDTQYF. In nucleotides, the CDR3 is TGCGCCAGCTGCGAAAGCGGGGGGACAGATACGCAGTATTTT.

The V and J genes are TRBV18 and TRBJ2-7; no firm D call. From germline, CDR1 is KGHSH and CDR2 LQKENI. Trimming stripped 0 bases from V and 7 bases from J, with 13 bases between. There are 14 residues in the CDR3. The DNA for the CDR3 is TGTGCCAGCTCACCACCCCTATTCCCCCTTGAGCAGTACTTC. It translates to CASSPPLFPLEQYF.

The V call is TRBV4-3, the J call TRBJ2-7, with D tentatively TRBD1 or TRBD2 (5 bases each). Germline values: CDR1 LGHNA, CDR2 YSLEER. V gave up 4 bases and J gave up 7 bases, with 20 bases separating them. The CDR3 spans 15 residues. The CDR3 region is CASSRTGTLPGEQYF. CDR3 DNA sequence: TGCGCCAGCAGCCGGACCGGGACCCTCCCTGGGGAGCAGTACTTC.

This clonotype has a count of ten or more. The genes are TRBV2 and TRBJ2-3; 8 nucleotides line up with TRBD2. Germline V gene data show CDR1 as SNHLY and CDR2 as FYNNEI. V lost 8 bases, J lost 5 bases, and 3 bases stayed unmatched. The CDR3 runs 12 residues. This CDR3 is CASDLAGDTQYF. CDR3 bases: TGTGCCAGCGACCTAGCGGGAGATACGCAGTATTTT.

The chain recombines TRBV29-1 with TRBJ2-2; D unresolved. The ends were cut back, 1 base at V and 7 bases at J, with 10 bases in the middle. Germline loops: CDR1 SQVTM, CDR2 ANQGSEA. The CDR3 runs 13 residues. For the CDR3, the DNA is TGCAGCGTTGAAGGGGCGTATGGCGGGGAGCTGTTTTTT. This encodes CSVEGAYGGELFF.

The rearrangement uses TRBV29-1 and TRBJ1-1, with D hard to call. The V gene lost 6 bases and the J gene lost 4 bases, with 18 bases spanning the gap. Germline assignment: CDR1 SQVTM and CDR2 ANQGSEA. The CDR3 has 14 residues. The DNA for the CDR3 is TGCAGCGTCACCTCCGGGCCCAGTGGCACTGAAGCTTTCTTT. Its protein is CSVTSGPSGTEAFF.

This clonotype was detected ten times or more. The chain combines TRBV5-1 with TRBJ2-3, with 7 bases lining up with TRBD2. Germline values: CDR1 SGHRS, CDR2 YFSETQ. V shed 0 bases and J 0 bases; nucleotides not matched to a gene: 10. This CDR3 has 18 residues. Here the CDR3 reads CASSLAQRLAASTDTQYF. The CDR3 DNA reads TGCGCCAGCAGCTTGGCGCAGAGACTAGCCGCAAGCACAGATACGCAGTATTTT.

This clonotype was counted ten times or more. The chain is built from TRBV7-9 and TRBJ2-3; TRBD1 matches at 10 bases. V lost 5 bases, J lost 2 bases, and 4 bases stayed unmatched. In germline, CDR1 is SEHNR, CDR2 FQNEAQ (reference sequence). The CDR3 sequence is 15 residues long. The CDR3 DNA follows: TGTGCCAGCAGCGAGGGACAGGGGATCACAGATACGCAGTATTTT. It translates to CASSEGQGITDTQYF.

This clonotype appeared many times. The V call is TRBV18, the J call TRBJ2-3; 10 bases are shared with TRBD2. Germline loops: CDR1 KGHSH, CDR2 LQKENI. After removal of 0 bases from V and 0 bases from J, the junction contained 3 bases not matched to a gene. The CDR3 is 17 amino acids. The CDR3 loop is CASSPPELAGSTDTQYF. The CDR3 nucleotides read TGTGCCAGCTCACCACCGGAACTAGCGGGGAGCACAGATACGCAGTATTTT. The full variable domain, completed using reference TRBV18 and TRBJ2-3, is NAGVMQNPRHLVRRRGQEARLRCSPMKGHSHVYWYRQLPEEGLKFMVYLQKENIIDESGMPKERFSAEFPKEGPSILRIQQVVRGDSAAYFCASSPPELAGSTDTQYFGPGTRLTVL.

This clonotype was seen ten or more times. The chain links TRBV7-2 to TRBJ2-1; D possibly matches TRBD1 or TRBD2 (5 bases each). V lost 0 bases, J lost 4 bases, and 19 bases lay in between. The CDR3 spans 18 residues. Germline values: CDR1 SGHTA, CDR2 FQGNSA. CDR3: CASSLAIPGASGYNEQFF. The CDR3 DNA follows: TGTGCCAGCAGCTTAGCAATCCCCGGGGCCTCGGGTTACAATGAGCAGTTCTTC.

This clonotype was recorded at least ten times. The chain recombines TRBV12-3 or TRBV12-4 with TRBJ2-3; tentative D call: TRBD2 (6 bases). CDR3 size: 15 residues. V lost 5 bases and J lost 2, with 14 bases in between. The CDR3 nucleotides read TGTGCCAGCAGTGCCCTCCGCGGGACCACAGATACGCAGTATTTT. This translates into CASSALRGTTDTQYF.

This clonotype is classed as medium-sized. The genes are TRBV4-1 and TRBJ2-1; D perhaps matches TRBD2 (6 bases). Trimming cost V 0 bases and J 3 bases, with 15 bases left between them. The CDR3 totals 17 residues. CDR1 MGHRA and CDR2 YSYEKL come from the germline V gene. The CDR3 DNA is TGCGCCAGCAGCCAAGACCGAACGGACTACAACTACAATGAGCAGTTCTTC. It translates to CASSQDRTDYNYNEQFF.

This clonotype came up many times. CDR3 residues: CASSPGQGRDTQYF. The CDR3, as DNA: TGCGCCAGCAGCCCGGGACAGGGAAGGGATACGCAGTATTTT. V and J are TRBV5-1 and TRBJ2-3; 9 bases map to TRBD1. The junction had 6 bases not matched to a gene; V was cut back by 4 bases and J by 6 bases. CDR3 length equals 14 residues. Per the germline V gene, CDR1 is SGHRS and CDR2 is YFSETQ. Variable domain in full (rest from reference TRBV5-1 and TRBJ2-3): KAGVTQTPRYLIKTRGQQVTLSCSPISGHRSVSWYQQTPGQGLQFLFEYFSETQRNKGNFPGRFSGRQFSNSRSEMNVSTLELGDSALYLCASSPGQGRDTQYFGPGTRLTVL.

This clonotype turned up a few times. CDR3 sequence reads: CATSKPGQGYADTQYF. CDR3 DNA: TGTGCCACCAGCAAGCCGGGACAGGGGTATGCAGATACGCAGTATTTT. This chain connects TRBV15 to TRBJ2-3; TRBD1 aligns across 10 bases. The V segment lost 4 bases and the J segment 4 bases; nucleotides outside the gene matches: 8. The CDR3 length is 16 residues. Germline values: CDR1 LNHNV, CDR2 YYDKDF (reference sequence).

Many counts were recorded for this clonotype. The chain carries TRBV7-2 and TRBJ2-7; either TRBD1 or TRBD2 may supply D (5 bases each). CDR3 length: 14 amino acids. Germline CDR1 SGHTA, CDR2 FQGNSA. V was cut by 0 bases and J by 0 bases, with 6 bases left in between. The CDR3, as DNA: TGTGCCAGCAGCTTAGCCGGGACCTCCTACGAGCAGTACTTC. It yields the protein CASSLAGTSYEQYF.

This clonotype came up a few times. The V and J genes are TRBV6-2 or TRBV6-3 and TRBJ2-2; D is possibly TRBD1 (6 bases). The CDR3 consists of 15 residues. The V gene lost 2 bases and the J gene lost 6 bases, with 13 bases spanning the gap. The germline gives CDR1 MNHEY, CDR2 SVGEGT. The CDR3 is CASSYPMAGAGELFF. The CDR3 region has the DNA TGTGCCAGCAGTTACCCCATGGCAGGGGCCGGGGAGCTGTTTTTT.

The J gene is TRBJ1-2, the V gene TRBV15; perhaps TRBD1 as D (5 bases). CDR1 and CDR2 from the germline V gene are LNHNV and YYDKDF (reference sequence). V was shortened by 3 bases and J by 3 bases, with 8 bases between the two germline ends. The CDR3 is made up of 13 amino acids. Here the CDR3 DNA reads TGTGCCACCAGCAGCGGGGGAGACTATGGCTACACCTTC. Amino acid sequence: CATSSGGDYGYTF. The full variable domain, its missing parts supplied by reference TRBV15 and TRBJ1-2, is DAMVIQNPRYQVTQFGKPVTLSCSQTLNHNVMYWYQQKSSQAPKLLFHYYDKDFNNEADTPDNFQSRRPNTSFCFLDIRSPGLGDTAMYLCATSSGGDYGYTFGSGTRLTVV.

The V and J genes are TRBV12-3 or TRBV12-4 and TRBJ2-4; D possibly matches TRBD1 or TRBD2 (5 bases each). There are 16 residues in the CDR3. Trimming took 6 bases from V and 0 from J, leaving 15 bases between them. DNA for the CDR3: TGTGCCAGCAGCCCCCGGGGCGAATTAGCCAAAAACATTCAGTACTTC. It translates to CASSPRGELAKNIQYF.